This entry lists 17 T cell receptor beta chains sequenced from one sample in a study of blood T cell repertoires in COVID-19 (dated by TCRdb to about 2020). Libraries were made using the immunoSEQ multiplex PCR assay. Here the immuneACCESS table is served through TCRdb, limited to in-frame sequences with V and J called. Missing clones are a known gap in these copies; in checked studies unresolved V genes cover under half, and the rest lacks a known reason. The sample has more than 75,000 clones on record, 80% to 90% of them singletons. The ten largest account for around 1.3% of the sample. Input material: peripheral blood. The receptors were sampled from a man older than 75 with active or convalescent COVID-19.

This chain links TRBV29-1 with TRBJ2-2; 14 positions agree with TRBD2. Germline V gene lookup returns CDR1 SQVTM and CDR2 ANQGSEA. The CDR3 covers 14 residues. V lost 4 bases and J lost 5; bases outside the gene matches: 0. The CDR3 nucleotides are TGCAGCGTTGGACTAGCGGGAGGGACCGGGGAGCTGTTTTTT. Translated: CSVGLAGGTGELFF.

V is TRBV3-1 (or the pseudogene TRBV3-2) and J is TRBJ2-7; 9 nucleotides align to TRBD1. The CDR3 is made up of 13 amino acids. Germline V gene sequence: CDR1 LGHDT, CDR2 YNNKEL (reference sequence). Trimming took 5 bases from V and 4 from J; bases not matched to a gene: 3. CDR3 residues: CASSGTGLYEQYF. The CDR3 bases are TGTGCCAGCAGCGGGACAGGGCTTTACGAGCAGTACTTC.

The rearrangement links TRBV2 to TRBJ1-1; the D gene is possibly TRBD1 (6 bases). Per the germline V gene, CDR1 is SNHLY and CDR2 is FYNNEI. Deletions cut 6 bases from V and 5 bases from J, with 16 bases between. There are 14 residues in the CDR3. The DNA of the CDR3 is TGTGCCAGCAGAGAACAGGGAAGAAGGACTGAAGCTTTCTTT. As protein: CASREQGRRTEAFF.

The J gene is TRBJ1-2, the V gene TRBV5-1, with TRBD1 matching over 7 bases. The length of the CDR3 is 14 residues. The germline V gene has CDR1 SGHRS and CDR2 YFSETQ. V lost 3 bases, J lost 6 bases, and 8 bases stayed unmatched. In nucleotides, the CDR3 is TGCGCCAGCAGCTCCACTGACAGGGATAATGGCTACACCTTC. This sequence encodes CASSSTDRDNGYTF.

This clone was counted only a few times. V usage is TRBV18 and J usage is TRBJ1-3, with D uncertain. Germline V gives CDR1 KGHSH, CDR2 LQKENI. CDR3 length: 14 amino acids. Trimming stripped 5 bases from V and 0 bases from J, with 8 bases between. The CDR3 spells CASSAGGSGNTIYF. The CDR3 DNA reads TGTGCCAGCTCAGCGGGTGGCTCTGGAAACACCATATATTTT.

The chain links TRBV6-2 or TRBV6-3 to TRBJ1-2; TRBD1 matches at 12 bases. The length of the CDR3 is 18 residues. Per germline, CDR1 MNHEY and CDR2 SVGEGT. Trimming removed 4 bases from V and 4 bases from J; junction bases left unmatched: 13. The CDR3 spells CASSWAPGQGARSYGYTF. The CDR3 nucleotides read TGTGCCAGCAGTTGGGCACCGGGACAGGGGGCGCGATCCTATGGCTACACCTTC.

The gene calls are TRBV7-3 and TRBJ2-5, with D uncertain. The CDR3 is made up of 13 amino acids. V was trimmed by 5 bases and J by 2 bases, leaving 9 bases between them. Looked up from germline, CDR1 is SGHTA and CDR2 is FQGTGA. The CDR3 nucleotides read TGTGCCAGCAGCCGCGGCTCACAAGAGACCCAGTACTTC. Translating it yields CASSRGSQETQYF.

In DNA, the CDR3 is TGCGCCAGCAGCCAGGGACAGGCGGAGTATGGCTACACCTTC. Its translation is CASSQGQAEYGYTF. The chain carries TRBV4-1 and TRBJ1-2; 8 bases agree with TRBD1. Trimming cost V 3 bases and J 5 bases; bases outside gene matches: 5. CDR3 size: 14 residues. The germline V gene encodes CDR1 MGHRA and CDR2 YSYEKL.

The rearrangement links TRBV5-1 to TRBJ2-5; D uncertain. Germline V gives CDR1 SGHRS, CDR2 YFSETQ. CDR3 length: 13 residues. Trimming pared 4 bases from V and 2 bases from J, leaving 9 bases between. CDR3 amino acids: CASSLPSQETQYF. The CDR3 bases are TGCGCCAGCAGCCTCCCCAGTCAAGAGACCCAGTACTTC.

CDR3 amino acids: CASRKDRVANQPQHF. CDR3 nucleotide sequence: TGTGCCAGTAGGAAAGACAGGGTGGCCAATCAGCCCCAGCATTTT. The gene calls are TRBV19 and TRBJ1-5; 7 nucleotides line up with TRBD1. The CDR3 spans 15 residues. Unmatched junction bases numbered 8, after V lost 6 bases and J lost 3 bases. The V gene's germline CDR1 is LNHDA and CDR2 SQIVND (reference sequence).

The V call is TRBV27, the J call TRBJ2-7, with 7 bases aligning to TRBD2. CDR3 length equals 14 residues. In germline, CDR1 is MNHEY, CDR2 SMNVEV (reference sequence). The J segment lost 3 bases and the V segment lost 2 bases, leaving 4 bases of the junction unmatched. The CDR3, as DNA: TGTGCCAGCAGTTTAGCCGGGACTAACTACGAGCAGTACTTC. Its translation is CASSLAGTNYEQYF.

The chain employs TRBV28 and TRBJ1-5; the D gene is possibly TRBD1 (5 bases). The germline V gene encodes CDR1 MDHEN and CDR2 SYDVKM. Trimming took off 2 bases at V and 4 bases at J, with 15 bases between the two ends. The CDR3 is 16 residues long. This CDR3 is CASSLPPGMVNQPQHF. DNA of the CDR3: TGTGCCAGCAGTTTACCGCCAGGGATGGTGAATCAGCCCCAGCATTTT. The full variable domain, rest sourced from reference TRBV28 and TRBJ1-5, is DVKVTQSSRYLVKRTGEKVFLECVQDMDHENMFWYRQDPGLGLRLIYFSYDVKMKEKGDIPEGYSVSREKKERFSLILESASTNQTSMYLCASSLPPGMVNQPQHFGDGTRLSIL.

The chain couples TRBV7-9 to TRBJ1-1; tentatively, D is TRBD1 (5 bases). The CDR3 has 14 amino acids. The V gene lost 7 bases and the J gene lost 6 bases, with 18 bases spanning the gap. Germline V lookup: CDR1 SEHNR, CDR2 FQNEAQ (reference sequence). In DNA, the CDR3 is TGTGCCAGCAACCACCCCTTGGGGCACGCTGAAGCTTTCTTT. Protein sequence: CASNHPLGHAEAFF.

The chain employs TRBV28 and TRBJ2-1, with a weak D call TRBD2 (6 bases). Germline V lookup: CDR1 MDHEN, CDR2 SYDVKM. The CDR3 consists of 15 residues. Trimming shortened V by 2 bases and J by 0 bases, and 8 bases separated the two germline ends. CDR3 nucleotides: TGTGCCAGCAGTTTACGGGGGTTCTCCTACAATGAGCAGTTCTTC. It encodes CASSLRGFSYNEQFF.

This clone was detected only once. The chain couples TRBV3-1 (or the pseudogene TRBV3-2) to TRBJ2-1, with 13 bases that match TRBD2. J lost 3 bases, V lost 4 bases, and 3 bases had no gene match. This CDR3 contains 16 residues. Germline CDR1 and CDR2: LGHDT and YNNKEL (reference sequence). For the CDR3, the DNA is TGTGCCAGCAGCCCCCGGACTAGCGGGGGCTACAATGAGCAGTTCTTC. Its translation is CASSPRTSGGYNEQFF.

J is TRBJ2-5 and V is TRBV9; 8 nucleotides line up with TRBD1. V shed 4 bases and J 2 bases; nucleotides not matched to a gene: 4. There are 14 residues in the CDR3. The germline CDR1 and CDR2 sequences are SGDLS and YYNGEE. This CDR3 reads CASSPGQGQETQYF. The DNA of the CDR3 is TGTGCCAGCAGCCCTGGACAGGGACAAGAGACCCAGTACTTC.

This chain joins TRBV27 and TRBJ2-7; 7 positions agree with TRBD2. This CDR3 is built from 15 residues. Per the germline V gene, CDR1 is MNHEY and CDR2 is SMNVEV (reference sequence). J was trimmed by 0 bases and V by 6 bases; bases with no gene match: 8. CDR3 coding DNA: TGTGCCAGCAGAGCCAGCGGGACGTACTCCTACGAGCAGTACTTC. Translating gives CASRASGTYSYEQYF.